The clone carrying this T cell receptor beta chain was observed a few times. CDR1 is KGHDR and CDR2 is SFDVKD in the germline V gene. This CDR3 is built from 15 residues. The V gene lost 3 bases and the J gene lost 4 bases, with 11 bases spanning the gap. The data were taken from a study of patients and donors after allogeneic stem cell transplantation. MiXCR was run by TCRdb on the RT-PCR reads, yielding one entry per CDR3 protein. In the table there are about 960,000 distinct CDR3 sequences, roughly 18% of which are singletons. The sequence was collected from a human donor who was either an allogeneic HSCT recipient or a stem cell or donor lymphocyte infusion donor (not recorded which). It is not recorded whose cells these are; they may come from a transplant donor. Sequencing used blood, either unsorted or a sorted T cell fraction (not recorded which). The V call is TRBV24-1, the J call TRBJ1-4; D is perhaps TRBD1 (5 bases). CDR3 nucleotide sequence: TGTGCCACCAGTGATGGGACGGAGGTTAATGAAAAACTGTTTTTT. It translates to CATSDGTEVNEKLFF.